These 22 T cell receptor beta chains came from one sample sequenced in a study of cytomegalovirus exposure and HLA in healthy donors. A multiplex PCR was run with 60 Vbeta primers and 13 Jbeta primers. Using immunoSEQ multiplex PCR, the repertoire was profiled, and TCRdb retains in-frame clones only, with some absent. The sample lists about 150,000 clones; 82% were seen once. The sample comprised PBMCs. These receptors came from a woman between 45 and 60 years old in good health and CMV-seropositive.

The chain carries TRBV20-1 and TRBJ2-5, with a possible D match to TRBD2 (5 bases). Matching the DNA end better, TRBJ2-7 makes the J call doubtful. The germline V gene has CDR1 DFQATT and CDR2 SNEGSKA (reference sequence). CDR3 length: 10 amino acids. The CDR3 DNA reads TGCAGTGCCCGGAGGAACGAGCAGTACTTC. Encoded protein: CSARRNEQYF.

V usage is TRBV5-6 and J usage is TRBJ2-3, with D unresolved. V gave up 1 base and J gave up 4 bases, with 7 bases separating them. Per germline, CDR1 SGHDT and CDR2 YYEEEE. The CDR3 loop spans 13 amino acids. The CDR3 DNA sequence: TGTGCCAGCAGCTTGCCGGGTCCAGATACGCAGTATTTT. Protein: CASSLPGPDTQYF. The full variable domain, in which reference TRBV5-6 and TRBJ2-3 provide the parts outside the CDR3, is DAGVTQSPTHLIKTRGQQVTLRCSPKSGHDTVSWYQQALGQGPQFIFQYYEEEERQRGNFPDRFSGHQFPNYSSELNVNALLLGDSALYLCASSLPGPDTQYFGPGTRLTVL.

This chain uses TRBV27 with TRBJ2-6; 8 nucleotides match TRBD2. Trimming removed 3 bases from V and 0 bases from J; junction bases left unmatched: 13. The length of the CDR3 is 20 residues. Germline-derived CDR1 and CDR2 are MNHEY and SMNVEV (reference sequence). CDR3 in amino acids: CASSFLGLAESRSGANVLTF. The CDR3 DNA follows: TGTGCCAGCAGTTTTTTAGGACTAGCTGAAAGCCGCTCTGGGGCCAACGTCCTGACTTTC.

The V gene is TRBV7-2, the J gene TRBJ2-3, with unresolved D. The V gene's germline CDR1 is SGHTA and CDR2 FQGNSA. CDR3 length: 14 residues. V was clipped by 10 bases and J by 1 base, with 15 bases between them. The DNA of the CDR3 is TGTGCCACTTCCGCGTATAGAGGCACAGATACGCAGTATTTT. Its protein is CATSAYRGTDTQYF.

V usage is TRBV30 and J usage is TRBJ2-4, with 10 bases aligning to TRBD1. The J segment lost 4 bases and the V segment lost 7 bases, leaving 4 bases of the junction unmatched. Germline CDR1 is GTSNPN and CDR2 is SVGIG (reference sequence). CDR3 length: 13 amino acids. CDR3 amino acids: CAFRDRGKNIQYF. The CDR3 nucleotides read TGTGCCTTCCGGGACAGGGGTAAAAACATTCAGTACTTC.

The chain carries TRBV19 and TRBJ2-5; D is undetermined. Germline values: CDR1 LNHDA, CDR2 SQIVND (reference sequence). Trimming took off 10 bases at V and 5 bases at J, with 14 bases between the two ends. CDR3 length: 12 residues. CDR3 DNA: TGTGCCACCGGAGAGTATGGCGAGACCCAGTACTTC. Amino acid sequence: CATGEYGETQYF.

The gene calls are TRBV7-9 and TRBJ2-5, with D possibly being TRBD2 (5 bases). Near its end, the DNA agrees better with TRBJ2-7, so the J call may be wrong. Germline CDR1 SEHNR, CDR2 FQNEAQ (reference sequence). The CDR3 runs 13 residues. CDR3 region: CASSFGILYEQYF. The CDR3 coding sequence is TGTGCCAGCAGCTTCGGGATTTTATACGAGCAGTACTTC.

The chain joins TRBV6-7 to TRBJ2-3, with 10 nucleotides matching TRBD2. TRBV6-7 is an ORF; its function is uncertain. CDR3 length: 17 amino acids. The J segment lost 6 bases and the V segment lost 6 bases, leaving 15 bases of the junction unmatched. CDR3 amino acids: CASRVAGGHPQVDTQYF. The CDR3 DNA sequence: TGTGCCAGCAGGGTAGCGGGGGGTCACCCCCAGGTTGATACGCAGTATTTT.

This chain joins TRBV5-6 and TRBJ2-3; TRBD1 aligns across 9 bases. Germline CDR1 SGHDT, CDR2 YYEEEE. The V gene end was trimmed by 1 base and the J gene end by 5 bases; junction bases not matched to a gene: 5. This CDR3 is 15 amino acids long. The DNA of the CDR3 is TGTGCCAGCAGCTTGAGTACAGGGGGCATAGATACGCAGTATTTT. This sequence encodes CASSLSTGGIDTQYF.

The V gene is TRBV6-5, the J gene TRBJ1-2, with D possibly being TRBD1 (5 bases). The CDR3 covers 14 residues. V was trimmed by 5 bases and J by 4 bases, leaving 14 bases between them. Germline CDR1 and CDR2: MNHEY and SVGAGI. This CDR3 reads CASSPLGLGYGYTF. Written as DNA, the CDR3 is TGTGCCAGCAGTCCACTGGGGCTAGGCTATGGCTACACCTTC.

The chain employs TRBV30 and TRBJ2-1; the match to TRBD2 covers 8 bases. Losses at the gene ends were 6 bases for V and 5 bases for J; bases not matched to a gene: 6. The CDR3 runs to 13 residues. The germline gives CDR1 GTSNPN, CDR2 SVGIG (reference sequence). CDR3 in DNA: TGTGCCTGCCAGCGGGGGCCTAACAATGAGCAGTTCTTC. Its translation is CACQRGPNNEQFF.

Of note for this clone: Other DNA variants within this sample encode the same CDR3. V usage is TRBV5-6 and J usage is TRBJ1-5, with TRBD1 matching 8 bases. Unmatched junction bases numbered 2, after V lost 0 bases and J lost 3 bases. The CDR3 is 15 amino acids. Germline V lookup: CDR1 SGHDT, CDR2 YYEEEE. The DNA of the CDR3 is TGTGCCAGCAGCTTGGGGACAGGGTCCAATCAGCCCCAGCATTTT. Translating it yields CASSLGTGSNQPQHF.

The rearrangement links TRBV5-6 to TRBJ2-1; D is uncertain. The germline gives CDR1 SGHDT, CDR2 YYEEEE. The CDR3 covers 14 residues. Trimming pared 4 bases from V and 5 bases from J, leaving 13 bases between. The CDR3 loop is CASSPGLDNNEQFF. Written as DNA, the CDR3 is TGTGCCAGCAGCCCCGGTCTTGATAACAATGAGCAGTTCTTC.

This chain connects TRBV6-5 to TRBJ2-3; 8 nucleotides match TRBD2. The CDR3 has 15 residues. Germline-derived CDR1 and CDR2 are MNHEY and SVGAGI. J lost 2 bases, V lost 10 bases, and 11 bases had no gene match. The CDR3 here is CATKSLTSVTDTQYF. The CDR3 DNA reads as TGTGCCACCAAGTCCCTGACTAGCGTCACAGATACGCAGTATTTT.

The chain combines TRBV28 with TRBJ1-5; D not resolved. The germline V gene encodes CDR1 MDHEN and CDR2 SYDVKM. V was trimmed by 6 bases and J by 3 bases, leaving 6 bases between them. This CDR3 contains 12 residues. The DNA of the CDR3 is TGTGCCAGCAGCACTCCCAATCAGCCCCAGCATTTT. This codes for CASSTPNQPQHF.

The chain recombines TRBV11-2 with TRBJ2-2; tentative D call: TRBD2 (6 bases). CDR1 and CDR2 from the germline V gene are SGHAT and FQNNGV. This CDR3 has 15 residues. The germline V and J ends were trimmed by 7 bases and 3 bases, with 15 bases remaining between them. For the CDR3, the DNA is TGTGCCAGCACCCCGAGGAGGGCCGACACCGGGGAGCTGTTTTTT. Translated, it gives CASTPRRADTGELFF.

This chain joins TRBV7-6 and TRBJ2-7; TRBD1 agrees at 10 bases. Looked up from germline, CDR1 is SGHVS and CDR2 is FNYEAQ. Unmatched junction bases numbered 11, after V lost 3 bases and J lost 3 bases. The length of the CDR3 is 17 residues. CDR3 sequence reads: CASSLAPTGGLGYEQYF. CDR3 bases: TGTGCCAGCAGCTTGGCCCCGACAGGGGGCTTGGGCTACGAGCAGTACTTC. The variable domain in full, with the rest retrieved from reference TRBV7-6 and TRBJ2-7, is GAGVSQSPRYKVTKRGQDVALRCDPISGHVSLYWYRQALGQGPEFLTYFNYEAQQDKSGLPNDRFSAERPEGSISTLTIQRTEQRDSAMYRCASSLAPTGGLGYEQYFGPGTRLTVT.

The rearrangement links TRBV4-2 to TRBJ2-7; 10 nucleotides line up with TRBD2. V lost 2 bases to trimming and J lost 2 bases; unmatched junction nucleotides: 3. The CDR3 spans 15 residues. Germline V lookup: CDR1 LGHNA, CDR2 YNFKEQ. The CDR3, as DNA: TGTGCCAGCAGCCAATTAGCGGGGGGAACCTACGAGCAGTACTTC. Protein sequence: CASSQLAGGTYEQYF.

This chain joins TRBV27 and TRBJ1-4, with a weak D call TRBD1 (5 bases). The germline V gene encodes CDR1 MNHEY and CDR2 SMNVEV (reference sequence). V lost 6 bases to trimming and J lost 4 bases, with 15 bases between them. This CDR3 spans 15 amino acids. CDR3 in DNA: TGTGCCAGCAGACCGCGGGGGTCAAATAATGAAAAACTGTTTTTT. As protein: CASRPRGSNNEKLFF.

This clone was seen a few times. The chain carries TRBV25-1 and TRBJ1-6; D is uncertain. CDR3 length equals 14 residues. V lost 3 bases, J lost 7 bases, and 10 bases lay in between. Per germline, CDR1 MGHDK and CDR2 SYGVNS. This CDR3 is CASSDRNGNSPLHF. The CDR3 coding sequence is TGTGCCAGCAGTGACAGAAACGGGAATTCACCCCTCCACTTT.

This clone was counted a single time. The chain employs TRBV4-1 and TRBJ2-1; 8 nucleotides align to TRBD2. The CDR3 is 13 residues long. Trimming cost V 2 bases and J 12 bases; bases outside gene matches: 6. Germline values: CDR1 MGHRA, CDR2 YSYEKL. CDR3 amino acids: CASSQMRGRRQFF. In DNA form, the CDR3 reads TGCGCCAGCAGCCAAATGCGCGGGAGGAGGCAGTTCTTC.

For the CDR3, the DNA is TGTGCCAGCAGCCTTATTAGCGGGGGGGCCTACAATGAGCAGTTCTTC. Encoded protein: CASSLISGGAYNEQFF. J is TRBJ2-1 and V is TRBV14, with 11 bases aligning to TRBD2. The trim removed 4 bases at V and 2 bases at J, leaving 4 bases unmatched. Per the germline V gene, CDR1 is SGHDN and CDR2 is FVKESK. This CDR3 comprises 16 residues.